This T cell receptor beta chain was identified in a study of blood T cell repertoires in COVID-19. Study overall: In each case, the material was cDNA or gDNA derived from T cells, B-cell-depleted T cells, or PBMCs.

Original methodology: The authors estimated nucleated cell counts from reference gene primer amplification. The table came from immunoSEQ multiplex PCR; TCRdb's copy has only in-frame clones and leaves some out. That table furnishes V, J and clone size, whereas the DNA furnished D and trimming. The sample contains about 85,000 clones, approximately 90% of which appear only once. CDR3 length equals 15 residues. The junction had 6 bases not matched to a gene; V was cut back by 6 bases and J by 0 bases. Germline V lookup: CDR1 SEHNR, CDR2 FQNEAQ (reference sequence). The material sequenced was peripheral blood. The TCR sequence derives from a human donor with active COVID-19. The donor label of this sample is uncertain. The chain joins TRBV7-9 to TRBJ2-7, with TRBD2 identical over 9 bases. CDR3 nucleotide sequence: TGTGCCAGCAGTCTAGCGGGGCCGAGCTCCTACGAGCAGTACTTC. This gives the protein CASSLAGPSSYEQYF.